A selection of T cell receptor beta chains follows, all from one sample in a study of blood T cell repertoires in COVID-19. The data were produced by immunoSEQ multiplex PCR, yet TCRdb's version contains in-frame clones alone and is incomplete. This table has approximately 31,000 clones, 80% to 95% appearing once. The sequencing input was peripheral blood. The source of these receptors is a man aged 55 to 70 with acute or convalescent COVID-19. Both conserved end residues are part of each CDR3. The D gene is left open where the match is weak. Size is stated for part of the rows, as once, few or many counts, or as a class when the clone is expanded.

clone size	V gene	J gene	D gene	CDR3 protein	CDR3 DNA
NA	TRBV29-1	TRBJ1-1	NA	CSVEGEDEAFF	TGCAGCGTTGAAGGGGAGGATGAAGCTTTCTTT
NA	TRBV11-1	TRBJ1-1	NA	CASSLTDRWGGEAFF	TGTGCCAGCAGCCTCACCGACAGGTGGGGGGGCGAAGCTTTCTTT
NA	TRBV23-1	TRBJ2-7	NA	CASSPEIQSSYEQYF	TGCGCCAGCAGTCCAGAAATTCAATCCTCCTACGAGCAGTACTTC
NA	TRBV7-6	TRBJ2-7	TRBD1	CASSPRTGLSTGEQYF	TGTGCCAGCAGCCCACGGACAGGTCTTTCTACTGGCGAGCAGTACTTC
NA	TRBV6-2/TRBV6-3	TRBJ1-2	NA	CASSYPDGAYGYTF	TGTGCCAGCAGTTACCCGGATGGGGCCTATGGCTACACCTTC
once	TRBV5-8	TRBJ1-5	NA	CASSPGLKGKQPQHF	TGTGCCAGCAGCCCGGGGTTGAAGGGCAAACAGCCCCAGCATTTT
once	TRBV27	TRBJ2-1	TRBD1	CASSQGTGKFGEQFF	TGTGCCAGCAGTCAGGGGACAGGGAAGTTCGGTGAGCAGTTCTTC
NA	TRBV7-9	TRBJ1-4	NA	CASSLLRDEEKLFF	TGTGCCAGCAGCTTACTGAGGGATGAGGAAAAACTGTTTTTT
once	TRBV25-1	TRBJ2-7	TRBD1	CASSDRGPSTYEQYF	TGTGCCAGCAGTGACAGGGGGCCCTCCACCTACGAGCAGTACTTC
NA	TRBV10-3	TRBJ2-1	TRBD2	CAISEPGGPLVEQFF	TGTGCCATCAGTGAGCCGGGAGGGCCATTAGTTGAGCAGTTCTTC
NA	TRBV2	TRBJ1-5	TRBD1	CASSTTGADQPQHF	TGTGCCAGCAGTACGACAGGGGCGGATCAGCCCCAGCATTTT
NA	TRBV19	TRBJ2-3	NA	CAINGGESTDTQYF	TGTGCCATCAATGGAGGCGAGAGCACAGATACGCAGTATTTT
NA	TRBV9	TRBJ1-3	NA	CASSVGLSGNTIYF	TGTGCCAGCAGCGTAGGGCTCTCTGGAAACACCATATATTTT
NA	TRBV27	TRBJ2-3	TRBD2	CASSFQPYSGASTDTQYF	TGTGCCAGCAGTTTCCAACCCTATAGCGGGGCTAGCACAGATACGCAGTATTTT
NA	TRBV24-1	TRBJ2-5	TRBD1	CATSDPTGGRIETQYF	TGTGCCACCAGTGACCCGACAGGGGGAAGAATTGAGACCCAGTACTTC
NA	TRBV4-2	TRBJ1-2	TRBD1	CASSQATGAYGYTF	TGTGCCAGCAGCCAGGCTACAGGGGCATATGGCTACACCTTC
NA	TRBV13	TRBJ1-2	TRBD1	CASSLGLTGEHYGYTF	TGTGCCAGCAGCTTAGGCCTGACAGGGGAGCACTATGGCTACACCTTC
NA	TRBV27	TRBJ2-1	NA	CATMTGPTHNEQFF	TGTGCCACGATGACAGGTCCCACACACAATGAGCAGTTCTTC
once	TRBV9	TRBJ2-5	NA	CASSAPQETQYF	TGTGCCAGCAGCGCCCCTCAAGAGACCCAGTACTTC
NA	TRBV19	TRBJ2-3	NA	CASRAADTQYF	TGTGCCAGTAGAGCGGCGGATACGCAGTATTTT
NA	TRBV30	TRBJ1-5	NA	CAWSVQGRGVGNQPQHF	TGTGCCTGGAGTGTACAGGGCAGGGGAGTGGGCAATCAGCCCCAGCATTTT
NA	TRBV29-1	TRBJ2-1	NA	CSVEDRRTGSYNEQFF	TGCAGCGTTGAAGATCGGAGGACGGGATCCTACAATGAGCAGTTCTTC
few	TRBV7-9	TRBJ2-1	TRBD2	CASALPGGTPGNEQFF	TGTGCCAGCGCACTACCGGGAGGGACCCCCGGCAATGAGCAGTTCTTC
NA	TRBV18	TRBJ2-5	TRBD1	CASSPPNRGRGGETQYF	TGTGCCAGCTCACCACCGAACAGGGGGCGAGGTGGAGAGACCCAGTACTTC
few	TRBV20-1	TRBJ1-4	NA	CSASTTVSDEKLFF	TGCAGTGCTAGTACGACAGTCTCGGATGAAAAACTGTTTTTT
NA	TRBV30	TRBJ1-1	TRBD1	CAWTGTARAEAFF	TGTGCCTGGACCGGGACAGCCCGGGCTGAAGCTTTCTTT
NA	TRBV7-2	TRBJ2-5	NA	CASSYSSVQETQYF	TGTGCCAGCAGCTATAGTTCGGTACAAGAGACCCAGTACTTC
NA	TRBV4-1	TRBJ2-7	NA	CASSQPAQEQYF	TGCGCCAGCAGCCAGCCTGCCCAGGAGCAGTACTTC
NA	TRBV24-1	TRBJ2-1	TRBD2	CATSGYTGTSGSDEQFF	TGTGCCACCAGTGGGTACACCGGGACTAGCGGGAGCGATGAGCAGTTCTTC
NA	TRBV18	TRBJ1-3	NA	CASSTTGGSGNTIYF	TGTGCCAGCTCTACCACGGGGGGCTCTGGAAACACCATATATTTT
once	TRBV10-3	TRBJ2-5	NA	CAISESPGGGETQYF	TGTGCCATCAGTGAGTCCCCGGGCGGGGGCGAGACCCAGTACTTC
NA	TRBV7-9	TRBJ2-3	TRBD2	CASSTGGLESTDTQYF	TGTGCCAGCAGCACGGGGGGACTAGAAAGCACAGATACGCAGTATTTT
NA	TRBV7-6	TRBJ2-5	NA	CASSFTGTSQETQYF	TGTGCCAGCAGCTTTACCGGGACTTCTCAAGAGACCCAGTACTTC
NA	TRBV14	TRBJ2-3	NA	CASSQGTGVAGEYF	TGTGCCAGCAGCCAAGGGACAGGGGTAGCGGGAGAGTATTTT
NA	TRBV19	TRBJ2-1	NA	CASSIGAREQFF	TGTGCCAGTAGTATAGGAGCCCGTGAGCAGTTCTTC
NA	TRBV7-9	TRBJ1-1	NA	CASSLEGAAEAFF	TGTGCCAGCAGCTTAGAAGGGGCTGCCGAAGCTTTCTTT
NA	TRBV6-5	TRBJ1-2	TRBD1	CASTIRQGYDYGYTF	TGTGCCAGCACCATTCGACAGGGGTACGACTATGGCTACACCTTC
NA	TRBV5-5	TRBJ2-1	TRBD2	CASSLFTGRVEFF	TGTGCCAGCAGCCTATTTACCGGGAGGGTCGAGTTCTTC
NA	TRBV19	TRBJ2-3	TRBD2	CASSESGSALLGTDTQYF	TGTGCCAGTAGTGAGAGCGGGAGTGCTCTTTTGGGCACAGATACGCAGTATTTT
NA	TRBV5-1	TRBJ1-2	NA	CASSLDALEGGNYGYTF	TGCGCCAGCAGCTTGGACGCCCTGGAGGGCGGGAACTATGGCTACACCTTC
once	TRBV9	TRBJ1-1	TRBD1	CASTPGTANTEAFF	TGTGCCAGCACTCCCGGGACAGCGAACACTGAAGCTTTCTTT
once	TRBV19	TRBJ2-2	TRBD2	CASSTSGLAGTNTGELFF	TGTGCCAGTAGTACTTCGGGACTAGCGGGAACCAACACCGGGGAGCTGTTTTTT
NA	TRBV5-4	TRBJ2-3	TRBD2	CASSYTSGGPGTQYF	TGTGCCAGCAGCTACACTAGCGGGGGTCCTGGAACGCAGTATTTT
NA	TRBV6-5	TRBJ2-5	NA	CASSYGGAPGEETQYF	TGTGCCAGCAGTTACGGGGGGGCCCCCGGGGAAGAGACCCAGTACTTC
NA	TRBV12-3/TRBV12-4	TRBJ2-5	TRBD1	CASGTVQETQYF	TGTGCCAGCGGGACAGTACAAGAGACCCAGTACTTC
NA	TRBV12-1	TRBJ2-5	NA	CASSRQETQYF	TGTGCCAGCAGCCGCCAAGAGACCCAGTACTTC
NA	TRBV5-1	TRBJ2-1	NA	CASSWTGSGYNEQFF	TGCGCCAGCAGCTGGACTGGCAGCGGCTACAATGAGCAGTTCTTC
NA	TRBV30	TRBJ2-3	TRBD1	CAWSRDRGRTDTQYF	TGTGCCTGGAGCCGGGACAGGGGGCGCACAGATACGCAGTATTTT
NA	TRBV27	TRBJ1-1	TRBD1	CASSLPGDRGKAFF	TGTGCCAGCAGTTTACCAGGGGACAGGGGAAAAGCTTTCTTT
NA	TRBV7-9	TRBJ1-2	TRBD1	CASSTGTGIGYTF	TGTGCCAGCAGCACCGGGACAGGGATCGGCTACACCTTC
NA	TRBV5-5	TRBJ2-4	TRBD1	CASSDRDRGMGNIQYF	TGTGCCAGCAGCGATAGGGACAGGGGAATGGGAAACATTCAGTACTTC
NA	TRBV10-3	TRBJ2-1	TRBD2	CAISLAGGSNNEQFF	TGTGCCATCAGTCTAGCGGGAGGCTCCAACAATGAGCAGTTCTTC
NA	TRBV5-1	TRBJ2-1	NA	CASSLAPGGHNEQFF	TGCGCCAGCAGCTTGGCTCCTGGCGGGCACAATGAGCAGTTCTTC
NA	TRBV7-2	TRBJ2-7	TRBD2	CASSLETSGRGYEQYF	TGTGCCAGCAGCTTAGAGACTAGCGGGAGGGGGTACGAGCAGTACTTC
NA	TRBV19	TRBJ2-1	TRBD2	CASSTKGTSGMFYNEQFF	TGTGCCAGTAGTACAAAGGGGACTAGCGGGATGTTCTACAATGAGCAGTTCTTC